Following are 16 T cell receptor beta chains from one sample sequenced in a study of cytomegalovirus exposure and HLA in healthy donors. 13 Jbeta primers and 60 Vbeta primers were used for the PCR. Repertoires were generated with immunoSEQ multiplex PCR, while TCRdb's copy carries only in-frame clones and drops some. The sample carries approximately 120,000 clones, over 60% recorded once. The sample was PBMCs. These receptors originate from a middle-aged woman in good health and CMV-seropositive.

This clone is classed as medium-sized. V usage is TRBV2 and J usage is TRBJ1-2; 7 bases are a match to TRBD1. The J segment lost 1 base and the V segment lost 8 bases, leaving 1 base of the junction unmatched. This CDR3 is built from 12 residues. The V gene's germline CDR1 is SNHLY and CDR2 FYNNEI. The CDR3 DNA follows: TGTGCCAGCGACAGGGATAACTATGGCTACACCTTC. This codes for CASDRDNYGYTF.

The chain is built from TRBV7-6 and TRBJ2-1, with a weak D call TRBD2 (6 bases). The ends were cut back, 5 bases at V and 4 bases at J, with 9 bases in the middle. The CDR3 length is 13 residues. Germline V gives CDR1 SGHVS, CDR2 FNYEAQ. CDR3 amino acids: CASSPGEYNEQFF. The DNA of the CDR3 is TGTGCCAGCAGCCCGGGGGAGTACAATGAGCAGTTCTTC.

The J gene is TRBJ2-1, the V gene TRBV5-1; 10 bases are shared with TRBD2. CDR1 and CDR2 (germline): SGHRS, YFSETQ. This CDR3 is built from 14 residues. Trimming cost V 0 bases and J 9 bases; bases outside gene matches: 3. The chain's CDR3 is CASSLGAGGGEQFF. In DNA form, the CDR3 reads TGCGCCAGCAGCTTGGGAGCGGGGGGGGGTGAGCAGTTCTTC.

The DNA of the CDR3 is TGTGCCAGCTCACCACCGGGGAGGGGCGGTGAGCAGTTCTTC. Protein sequence: CASSPPGRGGEQFF. This sequence joins TRBV18 and TRBJ2-1; 7 positions agree with TRBD2. The CDR3 runs 14 residues. With 0 bases clipped from V and 9 bases from J, the junction kept 5 bases outside the gene matches. Looked up from germline, CDR1 is KGHSH and CDR2 is LQKENI.

The chain joins TRBV29-1 to TRBJ2-1, with TRBD2 matching 8 bases. The CDR3 is made up of 18 amino acids. Germline lookup yields CDR1 SQVTM and CDR2 ANQGSEA. V trimming: 3 bases; J trimming: 0 bases; junction bases outside the gene matches: 13. CDR3 region: CSVDGVAGRPSSYNEQFF. CDR3 sequence (DNA): TGCAGCGTTGATGGAGTAGCGGGGCGCCCCAGCTCCTACAATGAGCAGTTCTTC.

This clone was counted a few times. The chain joins TRBV18 to TRBJ1-1; D not certain. V lost 5 bases and J lost 6, with 19 bases in between. The CDR3 has 15 residues. The germline CDR1 and CDR2 sequences are KGHSH and LQKENI. In DNA, the CDR3 is TGTGCCAGCTCATTATTATCAGGATCTATGGCTGAAGCTTTCTTT. Protein sequence: CASSLLSGSMAEAFF.

The chain links TRBV7-2 to TRBJ2-5; D perhaps matches TRBD1 (6 bases). Looked up from germline, CDR1 is SGHTA and CDR2 is FQGNSA. The CDR3 length is 15 residues. V lost 3 bases to trimming and J lost 1 base, with 12 bases between them. In DNA, the CDR3 is TGTGCCAGCAGCTTGGCCCCAGGGGCCCAAGAGACCCAGTACTTC. Residues: CASSLAPGAQETQYF.

The chain links TRBV5-1 to TRBJ2-5; 7 bases agree with TRBD2. The junction had 1 base not matched to a gene; V was cut back by 1 base and J by 1 base. Germline V gives CDR1 SGHRS, CDR2 YFSETQ. The CDR3 is made up of 14 amino acids. The CDR3 DNA reads as TGCGCCAGCAGCTTGACGGGAGGCCAAGAGACCCAGTACTTC. This codes for CASSLTGGQETQYF.

This clone came up once. CDR3 protein: CASSSLGSYEQYF. CDR3 in DNA: TGTGCCAGCAGTTCCCTCGGCTCCTACGAGCAGTACTTC. The J gene is TRBJ2-7, the V gene TRBV28; D remains ambiguous. The CDR3 is 13 amino acids. Trimming pared 4 bases from V and 0 bases from J, leaving 7 bases between. The germline gives CDR1 MDHEN, CDR2 SYDVKM.

This clone has just a few counts. The chain has TRBV7-9 and TRBJ2-2, with D perhaps matching TRBD2 (6 bases). The CDR3 loop spans 15 amino acids. CDR1 is SEHNR, CDR2 FQNEAQ, per germline (reference sequence). Deletions cut 4 bases from V and 7 bases from J, with 16 bases between. Written as DNA, the CDR3 is TGTGCCAGCAGCTCATACGGGAGTTCAAACGGGGAGCTGTTTTTT. Protein sequence: CASSSYGSSNGELFF.

The chain is built from TRBV5-1 and TRBJ2-2, with 7 bases identical to TRBD2. CDR1 is SGHRS, CDR2 YFSETQ, per germline. V shed 3 bases and J 3 bases; nucleotides not matched to a gene: 5. This CDR3 contains 15 residues. The CDR3 reads CASSWEGLYTGELFF. The CDR3 coding sequence is TGCGCCAGCAGCTGGGAGGGCCTTTACACCGGGGAGCTGTTTTTT.

V and J are TRBV7-2 and TRBJ2-7; TRBD2 might be the D (5 bases). Germline loops: CDR1 SGHTA, CDR2 FQGNSA. Deletions cut 5 bases from V and 3 bases from J, with 17 bases between. The CDR3 length is 15 residues. The CDR3 is CASSPSRTPYYEQYF. The CDR3 region has the DNA TGTGCCAGCAGCCCCTCACGGACTCCGTACTACGAGCAGTACTTC.

This clone occurred a few times. This rearrangement joins TRBV19 to TRBJ2-2; 8 nucleotides agree with TRBD2. Trimming removed 5 bases from V and 7 bases from J; junction bases left unmatched: 9. CDR3 length equals 15 residues. Per germline, CDR1 LNHDA and CDR2 SQIVND (reference sequence). The CDR3 DNA is TGTGCCAGTAGTGCCTCTAGCGGGTGGGGCGGGGAGCTGTTTTTT. This codes for CASSASSGWGGELFF.

The V call is TRBV9, the J call TRBJ1-1, with D maybe TRBD1 (6 bases). V lost 0 bases and J lost 10, with 19 bases in between. Germline CDR1 SGDLS, CDR2 YYNGEE. This CDR3 is 15 amino acids long. CDR3 in DNA: TGTGCCAGCAGCGTAGAACCTGTACAGGGATCCGGAGCTTTCTTT. Translated: CASSVEPVQGSGAFF.

This clone was found once. The CDR3 sequence is CASSLDSGGQNTEAFF. Written as DNA, the CDR3 is TGTGCCAGCTCCCTAGATTCAGGGGGACAAAACACTGAAGCTTTCTTT. The chain carries TRBV18 and TRBJ1-1; the match to TRBD1 covers 7 bases. CDR3 length: 16 amino acids. Germline V gives CDR1 KGHSH, CDR2 LQKENI. After removal of 6 bases from V and 2 bases from J, the junction contained 12 bases not matched to a gene.

The chain joins TRBV7-9 to TRBJ2-2; 12 nucleotides agree with TRBD2. The CDR3 has 16 residues. With 3 bases clipped from V and 8 bases from J, the junction kept 7 bases outside the gene matches. Germline assignment: CDR1 SEHNR and CDR2 FQNEAQ (reference sequence). In nucleotides, the CDR3 is TGTGCCAGCAGCTTCCCTAGCGGGAGGGCCGAAGGGGAGCTGTTTTTT. Protein sequence: CASSFPSGRAEGELFF.